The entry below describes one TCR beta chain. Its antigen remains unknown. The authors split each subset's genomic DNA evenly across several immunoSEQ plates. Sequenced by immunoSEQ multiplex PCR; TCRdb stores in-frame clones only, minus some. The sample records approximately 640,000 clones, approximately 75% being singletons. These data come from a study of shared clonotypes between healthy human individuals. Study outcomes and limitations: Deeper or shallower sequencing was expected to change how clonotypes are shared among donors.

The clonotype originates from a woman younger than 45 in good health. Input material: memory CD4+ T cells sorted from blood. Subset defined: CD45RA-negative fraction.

The CDR3 loop reads CASSYSGGHNEKLFF. The CDR3 DNA follows: TGTGCCAGCAGTTATTCGGGGGGGCATAATGAAAAACTGTTTTTT. The chain combines TRBV6-5 with TRBJ1-4, with a tentative D call TRBD1 (6 bases). This CDR3 has 15 residues. Germline loops: CDR1 MNHEY, CDR2 SVGAGI. With 3 bases removed from V and 4 bases from J, the gap between germline ends came to 12 bases.